A selection of T cell receptor beta chains follows, all from one sample in a study of cytomegalovirus exposure and HLA in healthy donors. Sequenced by immunoSEQ multiplex PCR; TCRdb stores in-frame clones only, minus some. The sample lists around 130,000 clones, 70% to 90% seen once, with less than 6.5% in the top ten. Material for sequencing was PBMCs. These TCRs come from a woman in her forties in good health and CMV-seropositive. The CDR3 runs from the conserved cysteine through the conserved F or W. A D gene is named only where the DNA matches it firmly. Rows may omit the clone size; those that give it use once, few, many or a size class.

>TRBJ1-2|TRBD1|TRBV30|.
TGTGCCTGGAGTGCTCAGGGGGGTTATGGCTACACCTTC
CAWSAQGGYGYTF
>TRBJ2-3|TRBD1|TRBV7-9|.
TGTGCCAGCAGCTTCCCGAGGAAGGGGGTAGGGGGCCCAGATACGCAGTATTTT
CASSFPRKGVGGPDTQYF
>TRBJ2-1|.|TRBV4-3|.
TGCGCCAGCAGCCAAGACAGCGCCGCCAACTACAATGAGCAGTTCTTC
CASSQDSAANYNEQFF
>TRBJ1-1|.|TRBV4-2|few
TGTGCCAGCAGCCAAGGGGGCGGATCGAACACTGAAGCTTTCTTT
CASSQGGGSNTEAFF
>TRBJ2-7|TRBD1|TRBV4-3|.
TGCGCCAGCAGCCAAGAAGCTGGCAGGGGGACGGTCTACGAGCAGTACTTC
CASSQEAGRGTVYEQYF
>TRBJ1-2|.|TRBV7-2|.
TGTGCCAGCAGCCCAGGGAGGCCCGCGGGCTACACCTTC
CASSPGRPAGYTF
>TRBJ2-3|.|TRBV30|.
TGTGCCTGGAGGAAACAGATCACAGATACGCAGTATTTT
CAWRKQITDTQYF
>TRBJ2-5|TRBD2|TRBV5-1|.
TGCGCCAGCAGCTTCCAGAGCGGGGGCCAAGAGACCCAGTACTTC
CASSFQSGGQETQYF
>TRBJ1-4|TRBD1|TRBV6-1|.
TGTGCCAGCAGTCAGGGACAGGGAACTAATGAAAAACTGTTTTTT
CASSQGQGTNEKLFF
>TRBJ2-1|TRBD2|TRBV25-1|.
TGTGCCAGCACGGATCTAGCGGGAGGATATGAGCAGTTCTTC
CASTDLAGGYEQFF
>TRBJ2-5|.|TRBV6-1|.
TGTGCCACCCAAATCCCAGGGGCTCGGAAGACCCAGTACTTC
CATQIPGARKTQYF
>TRBJ2-7|TRBD2|TRBV7-6|.
TGTGCCAGCAGCGAGCTAGCGGACGCCGGCTCCTACGAGCAGTACTTC
CASSELADAGSYEQYF
>TRBJ1-5|.|TRBV10-2|few
TGCGCCAGCAGAGGGACACAGGAGAATCAGCCCCAGCATTTT
CASRGTQENQPQHF
>TRBJ2-7|TRBD2|TRBV13|.
TGTGCCAGCAGTCTAGCGGGAGGGCCCGTCCGGTACTTC
CASSLAGGPVRYF
>TRBJ2-3|TRBD2|TRBV6-5|.
TGTGCCAGCAGGCTCCGGGGGGGCCTAGATACGCAGTATTTT
CASRLRGGLDTQYF
>TRBJ2-1|TRBD2|TRBV19|once
TGTGCCAGTAGTCTAATAGCGGGGGGCAACTACAATGAGCAGTTCTTC
CASSLIAGGNYNEQFF
>TRBJ2-2|TRBD2|TRBV19|.
TGTGCCAGTAGAGGAAGACTAGCGGGAGGGTCCGGGGAGTTGTTTTTT
CASRGRLAGGSGELFF
>TRBJ2-5|.|TRBV27|few
TGTGCCAGCAGTTTTAACTTAAGAGAGACCCAGTACTTC
CASSFNLRETQYF
>TRBJ2-1|.|TRBV6-1|.
TGTGCCAGCAGTGAGGGGCCATTCAACAATGAGCAGTTCTTC
CASSEGPFNNEQFF
>TRBJ2-1|.|TRBV11-2|.
TGTGCCAGCAGCTTACGTATTAGTTCCTACAATGAGCAGTTCTTC
CASSLRISSYNEQFF
>TRBJ1-4|.|TRBV28|.
TGTGCCACCGGTCAAGAACCCTTTGAAAAACTGTTTTTT
CATGQEPFEKLFF
>TRBJ2-1|TRBD2|TRBV6-1|.
TGTGCCAGCAGTGGACGACTAGCGGGGGACTACAATGAGCAGTTCTTC
CASSGRLAGDYNEQFF
>TRBJ1-5|.|TRBV6-1|.
TGTGCCAGCAGTCCCTGGCATTCGAGCAATCAGCCCCAGCATTTT
CASSPWHSSNQPQHF